A single sample is the source of the 19 T cell receptor beta chains below, sequenced in a study of blood T cells in healthy people across ages. The use of a sample-barcoded 5' primer and a J-beta primer mix characterized a second PCR of roughly 6 to 11 cycles. TCRdb recomputed calls from the 5' RACE reads with MiXCR, one row per CDR3 protein. Here the sample spans 700,000 to 850,000 distinct CDR3 sequences, roughly 40% being singletons. The specimen was blood. The receptors shown here come from a man between 18 and 35 years old in good health.

The CDR3: CSVFPRQGDDEQYF. The CDR3 DNA is TGCAGCGTTTTCCCCAGACAGGGTGACGACGAGCAGTACTTC. The chain links TRBV29-1 to TRBJ2-7, with 7 bases identical to TRBD1. Germline CDR1 reads SQVTM; CDR2 reads ANQGSEA. This CDR3 is built from 14 residues. V gave up 5 bases and J gave up 5 bases; unmatched junction bases: 12.

The chain combines TRBV15 with TRBJ2-1; no clear D gene. The CDR3 covers 13 residues. The V end was cut by 5 bases, the J end by 2 bases, with 7 bases between. Germline values: CDR1 LNHNV, CDR2 YYDKDF (reference sequence). The CDR3 here is CATSPGTYNEQFF. The DNA for the CDR3 is TGTGCCACCAGCCCAGGAACCTACAATGAGCAGTTCTTC.

This clonotype was observed at least ten times. This sequence joins TRBV3-1 and TRBJ1-5, with D uncertain. V was shortened by 1 base and J by 3 bases, with 7 bases between the two germline ends. This CDR3 is built from 14 residues. CDR1 is LGHDT and CDR2 is YNNKEL in the germline V gene (reference sequence). The CDR3 DNA follows: TGTGCCAGCAGCCAAGGATTAATCAATCAGCCCCAGCATTTT. Translation gives CASSQGLINQPQHF.

The chain couples TRBV7-2 to TRBJ1-2; the D gene is possibly TRBD1 (6 bases). The V gene lost 5 bases and the J gene lost 7 bases, with 11 bases spanning the gap. The CDR3 sequence is 12 residues long. The germline V gene has CDR1 SGHTA and CDR2 FQGNSA. CDR3 sequence: CASSTDRCGYTF. The CDR3 DNA is TGTGCCAGCAGCACAGACAGGTGTGGCTACACCTTC.

This clonotype showed up just a few times. This chain links TRBV29-1 with TRBJ1-6; D uncertain. Germline V CDR1 and CDR2: SQVTM, ANQGSEA. The CDR3 has 13 residues. V dropped 6 bases and J dropped 8 bases, with 14 bases sitting between them. The CDR3 loop is CSVRTDRDSPLHF. Written as DNA, the CDR3 is TGCAGCGTGAGGACCGACCGCGATTCACCCCTCCACTTT.

This clonotype was counted a few times. J is TRBJ2-7 and V is TRBV28; D perhaps matches TRBD2 (6 bases). Trimming took off 3 bases at V and 4 bases at J, with 13 bases between the two ends. CDR1 is MDHEN, CDR2 SYDVKM, per germline. The CDR3 totals 14 residues. The CDR3: CASSFSGVLYEQYF. The CDR3 coding sequence is TGTGCCAGCAGTTTTTCGGGGGTACTGTACGAGCAGTACTTC.

The chain has TRBV9 and TRBJ1-5, with no clear D. V was pared by 0 bases and J by 4 bases, with 11 bases between. The CDR3 is 15 amino acids. Looked up from germline, CDR1 is SGDLS and CDR2 is YYNGEE. CDR3 bases: TGTGCCAGCAGCGTAGAGGGTCTGCCGAATCAGCCCCAGCATTTT. Translation: CASSVEGLPNQPQHF.

The gene calls are TRBV20-1 and TRBJ1-2; D remains ambiguous. The CDR3 sequence is 15 residues long. The V gene lost 2 bases and the J gene lost 7 bases, with 20 bases spanning the gap. In germline, CDR1 is DFQATT, CDR2 SNEGSKA (reference sequence). CDR3: CSARPIGRETGGYTF. The CDR3, as DNA: TGCAGTGCTAGACCAATAGGCCGGGAAACGGGTGGCTACACCTTC.

The rearrangement links TRBV5-1 to TRBJ2-5; D possibly matches TRBD1 or TRBD2 (5 bases each). The CDR3 is 14 residues long. Trimming shortened V by 2 bases and J by 5 bases, and 13 bases separated the two germline ends. In germline, CDR1 is SGHRS, CDR2 YFSETQ. CDR3 sequence (DNA): TGCGCCAGCAGCTTTGAAAGGGGAGAGGAGACCCAGTACTTC. Translation: CASSFERGEETQYF.

The chain carries TRBV6-6 and TRBJ2-1; 7 bases match TRBD2. After removal of 4 bases from V and 8 bases from J, the junction contained 11 bases not matched to a gene. This CDR3 contains 15 residues. Germline V lookup: CDR1 MNHNY, CDR2 SVGAGI (reference sequence). This CDR3 is CASSSARGVADEQFF. In DNA form, the CDR3 reads TGTGCCAGCAGTTCCGCCCGGGGGGTTGCCGATGAGCAGTTCTTC.

As concerns this clonotype: At one boundary the junction diverges from the germline segment, which might be a read error. This chain connects TRBV7-7 to TRBJ2-1; unclear D gene. Germline CDR1 is SSHAT and CDR2 is FNYEAQ (reference sequence). This CDR3 is built from 13 residues. CDR3 sequence (DNA): TGTGTCAGCAGCCAGAACTACGGCAATGAGCAGTTCTTC. Translated, it gives CVSSQNYGNEQFF.

This clonotype showed up just once. The chain recombines TRBV4-1 with TRBJ1-2; TRBD1 might be the D (5 bases). The CDR3 is made up of 15 amino acids. V lost 4 bases, J lost 4 bases, and 16 bases lay in between. Germline lookup yields CDR1 MGHRA and CDR2 YSYEKL. The CDR3 DNA is TGCGCCAGCAGCCCAGGACATTTCGGGAGCTATGGCTACACCTTC. Residues: CASSPGHFGSYGYTF.

The chain joins TRBV14 to TRBJ1-1; D not resolved. CDR1 SGHDN and CDR2 FVKESK come from the germline V gene. V was cut by 0 bases and J by 5 bases, with 7 bases left in between. This CDR3 spans 13 amino acids. This CDR3 is CASSQDIRTEAFF. CDR3 sequence (DNA): TGTGCCAGCAGCCAAGATATTAGGACTGAAGCTTTCTTT.

In its sample, this clonotype was seen a few times. The rearrangement uses TRBV5-1 and TRBJ1-2; D uncertain. V was trimmed by 0 bases and J by 0 bases, leaving 12 bases between them. The CDR3 has 16 amino acids. Germline V gene sequence: CDR1 SGHRS, CDR2 YFSETQ. CDR3: CASSLDGGQANYGYTF. The DNA for the CDR3 is TGCGCCAGCAGCTTGGATGGAGGGCAAGCTAACTATGGCTACACCTTC.

V is TRBV9 and J is TRBJ2-1; the D gene could be TRBD1 or TRBD2 (5 bases each). The better agreement between TRBJ2-7 and the DNA end casts doubt on the J call. The length of the CDR3 is 16 residues. Germline-derived CDR1 and CDR2 are SGDLS and YYNGEE. The CDR3 DNA sequence: TGTGCCAGCAGCGTAGGGGGACGCAGCTCCTACAATGAGCAGTACTTC. It encodes CASSVGGRSSYNEQYF.

The CDR3 sequence: CASRPRLAGAYNEQYF. Written as DNA, the CDR3 is TGTGCCAGCAGACCCCGCCTAGCGGGGGCCTACAATGAGCAGTACTTC. The V and J genes are TRBV6-5 and TRBJ2-1; 10 nucleotides match TRBD2. The J call may not be correct, given that the DNA end is closer to TRBJ2-7. Germline V lookup: CDR1 MNHEY, CDR2 SVGAGI. The CDR3 loop spans 16 amino acids.

The CDR3 reads CASSRQGPVSYNEQYF. CDR3 DNA sequence: TGCGCCAGCAGCCGACAGGGGCCAGTCTCCTACAATGAGCAGTACTTC. The rearrangement joins TRBV5-1 to TRBJ2-1, with 8 bases identical to TRBD1. The J call may not be correct, given that the DNA end is closer to TRBJ2-7. Germline loops: CDR1 SGHRS, CDR2 YFSETQ. The CDR3 runs 16 residues.

This clonotype was counted only a few times. This chain uses TRBV20-1 with TRBJ1-5, with D unclear. CDR1 is DFQATT, CDR2 SNEGSKA, per germline (reference sequence). CDR3 size: 13 residues. V was cut by 0 bases and J by 3 bases, with 6 bases left in between. The DNA of the CDR3 is TGCAGTGCTAGAGATACACTCAATCAGCCCCAGCATTTT. Its protein product is CSARDTLNQPQHF.

This chain's CDR3 is CSASPPLGSQETQYF. The CDR3 DNA sequence: TGCAGTGCTAGTCCCCCCCTGGGCTCCCAAGAGACCCAGTACTTC. The chain is built from TRBV20-1 and TRBJ2-5; D not certain. This CDR3 has 15 residues. V lost 3 bases to trimming and J lost 1 base, with 15 bases between them. The germline V gene has CDR1 DFQATT and CDR2 SNEGSKA (reference sequence).